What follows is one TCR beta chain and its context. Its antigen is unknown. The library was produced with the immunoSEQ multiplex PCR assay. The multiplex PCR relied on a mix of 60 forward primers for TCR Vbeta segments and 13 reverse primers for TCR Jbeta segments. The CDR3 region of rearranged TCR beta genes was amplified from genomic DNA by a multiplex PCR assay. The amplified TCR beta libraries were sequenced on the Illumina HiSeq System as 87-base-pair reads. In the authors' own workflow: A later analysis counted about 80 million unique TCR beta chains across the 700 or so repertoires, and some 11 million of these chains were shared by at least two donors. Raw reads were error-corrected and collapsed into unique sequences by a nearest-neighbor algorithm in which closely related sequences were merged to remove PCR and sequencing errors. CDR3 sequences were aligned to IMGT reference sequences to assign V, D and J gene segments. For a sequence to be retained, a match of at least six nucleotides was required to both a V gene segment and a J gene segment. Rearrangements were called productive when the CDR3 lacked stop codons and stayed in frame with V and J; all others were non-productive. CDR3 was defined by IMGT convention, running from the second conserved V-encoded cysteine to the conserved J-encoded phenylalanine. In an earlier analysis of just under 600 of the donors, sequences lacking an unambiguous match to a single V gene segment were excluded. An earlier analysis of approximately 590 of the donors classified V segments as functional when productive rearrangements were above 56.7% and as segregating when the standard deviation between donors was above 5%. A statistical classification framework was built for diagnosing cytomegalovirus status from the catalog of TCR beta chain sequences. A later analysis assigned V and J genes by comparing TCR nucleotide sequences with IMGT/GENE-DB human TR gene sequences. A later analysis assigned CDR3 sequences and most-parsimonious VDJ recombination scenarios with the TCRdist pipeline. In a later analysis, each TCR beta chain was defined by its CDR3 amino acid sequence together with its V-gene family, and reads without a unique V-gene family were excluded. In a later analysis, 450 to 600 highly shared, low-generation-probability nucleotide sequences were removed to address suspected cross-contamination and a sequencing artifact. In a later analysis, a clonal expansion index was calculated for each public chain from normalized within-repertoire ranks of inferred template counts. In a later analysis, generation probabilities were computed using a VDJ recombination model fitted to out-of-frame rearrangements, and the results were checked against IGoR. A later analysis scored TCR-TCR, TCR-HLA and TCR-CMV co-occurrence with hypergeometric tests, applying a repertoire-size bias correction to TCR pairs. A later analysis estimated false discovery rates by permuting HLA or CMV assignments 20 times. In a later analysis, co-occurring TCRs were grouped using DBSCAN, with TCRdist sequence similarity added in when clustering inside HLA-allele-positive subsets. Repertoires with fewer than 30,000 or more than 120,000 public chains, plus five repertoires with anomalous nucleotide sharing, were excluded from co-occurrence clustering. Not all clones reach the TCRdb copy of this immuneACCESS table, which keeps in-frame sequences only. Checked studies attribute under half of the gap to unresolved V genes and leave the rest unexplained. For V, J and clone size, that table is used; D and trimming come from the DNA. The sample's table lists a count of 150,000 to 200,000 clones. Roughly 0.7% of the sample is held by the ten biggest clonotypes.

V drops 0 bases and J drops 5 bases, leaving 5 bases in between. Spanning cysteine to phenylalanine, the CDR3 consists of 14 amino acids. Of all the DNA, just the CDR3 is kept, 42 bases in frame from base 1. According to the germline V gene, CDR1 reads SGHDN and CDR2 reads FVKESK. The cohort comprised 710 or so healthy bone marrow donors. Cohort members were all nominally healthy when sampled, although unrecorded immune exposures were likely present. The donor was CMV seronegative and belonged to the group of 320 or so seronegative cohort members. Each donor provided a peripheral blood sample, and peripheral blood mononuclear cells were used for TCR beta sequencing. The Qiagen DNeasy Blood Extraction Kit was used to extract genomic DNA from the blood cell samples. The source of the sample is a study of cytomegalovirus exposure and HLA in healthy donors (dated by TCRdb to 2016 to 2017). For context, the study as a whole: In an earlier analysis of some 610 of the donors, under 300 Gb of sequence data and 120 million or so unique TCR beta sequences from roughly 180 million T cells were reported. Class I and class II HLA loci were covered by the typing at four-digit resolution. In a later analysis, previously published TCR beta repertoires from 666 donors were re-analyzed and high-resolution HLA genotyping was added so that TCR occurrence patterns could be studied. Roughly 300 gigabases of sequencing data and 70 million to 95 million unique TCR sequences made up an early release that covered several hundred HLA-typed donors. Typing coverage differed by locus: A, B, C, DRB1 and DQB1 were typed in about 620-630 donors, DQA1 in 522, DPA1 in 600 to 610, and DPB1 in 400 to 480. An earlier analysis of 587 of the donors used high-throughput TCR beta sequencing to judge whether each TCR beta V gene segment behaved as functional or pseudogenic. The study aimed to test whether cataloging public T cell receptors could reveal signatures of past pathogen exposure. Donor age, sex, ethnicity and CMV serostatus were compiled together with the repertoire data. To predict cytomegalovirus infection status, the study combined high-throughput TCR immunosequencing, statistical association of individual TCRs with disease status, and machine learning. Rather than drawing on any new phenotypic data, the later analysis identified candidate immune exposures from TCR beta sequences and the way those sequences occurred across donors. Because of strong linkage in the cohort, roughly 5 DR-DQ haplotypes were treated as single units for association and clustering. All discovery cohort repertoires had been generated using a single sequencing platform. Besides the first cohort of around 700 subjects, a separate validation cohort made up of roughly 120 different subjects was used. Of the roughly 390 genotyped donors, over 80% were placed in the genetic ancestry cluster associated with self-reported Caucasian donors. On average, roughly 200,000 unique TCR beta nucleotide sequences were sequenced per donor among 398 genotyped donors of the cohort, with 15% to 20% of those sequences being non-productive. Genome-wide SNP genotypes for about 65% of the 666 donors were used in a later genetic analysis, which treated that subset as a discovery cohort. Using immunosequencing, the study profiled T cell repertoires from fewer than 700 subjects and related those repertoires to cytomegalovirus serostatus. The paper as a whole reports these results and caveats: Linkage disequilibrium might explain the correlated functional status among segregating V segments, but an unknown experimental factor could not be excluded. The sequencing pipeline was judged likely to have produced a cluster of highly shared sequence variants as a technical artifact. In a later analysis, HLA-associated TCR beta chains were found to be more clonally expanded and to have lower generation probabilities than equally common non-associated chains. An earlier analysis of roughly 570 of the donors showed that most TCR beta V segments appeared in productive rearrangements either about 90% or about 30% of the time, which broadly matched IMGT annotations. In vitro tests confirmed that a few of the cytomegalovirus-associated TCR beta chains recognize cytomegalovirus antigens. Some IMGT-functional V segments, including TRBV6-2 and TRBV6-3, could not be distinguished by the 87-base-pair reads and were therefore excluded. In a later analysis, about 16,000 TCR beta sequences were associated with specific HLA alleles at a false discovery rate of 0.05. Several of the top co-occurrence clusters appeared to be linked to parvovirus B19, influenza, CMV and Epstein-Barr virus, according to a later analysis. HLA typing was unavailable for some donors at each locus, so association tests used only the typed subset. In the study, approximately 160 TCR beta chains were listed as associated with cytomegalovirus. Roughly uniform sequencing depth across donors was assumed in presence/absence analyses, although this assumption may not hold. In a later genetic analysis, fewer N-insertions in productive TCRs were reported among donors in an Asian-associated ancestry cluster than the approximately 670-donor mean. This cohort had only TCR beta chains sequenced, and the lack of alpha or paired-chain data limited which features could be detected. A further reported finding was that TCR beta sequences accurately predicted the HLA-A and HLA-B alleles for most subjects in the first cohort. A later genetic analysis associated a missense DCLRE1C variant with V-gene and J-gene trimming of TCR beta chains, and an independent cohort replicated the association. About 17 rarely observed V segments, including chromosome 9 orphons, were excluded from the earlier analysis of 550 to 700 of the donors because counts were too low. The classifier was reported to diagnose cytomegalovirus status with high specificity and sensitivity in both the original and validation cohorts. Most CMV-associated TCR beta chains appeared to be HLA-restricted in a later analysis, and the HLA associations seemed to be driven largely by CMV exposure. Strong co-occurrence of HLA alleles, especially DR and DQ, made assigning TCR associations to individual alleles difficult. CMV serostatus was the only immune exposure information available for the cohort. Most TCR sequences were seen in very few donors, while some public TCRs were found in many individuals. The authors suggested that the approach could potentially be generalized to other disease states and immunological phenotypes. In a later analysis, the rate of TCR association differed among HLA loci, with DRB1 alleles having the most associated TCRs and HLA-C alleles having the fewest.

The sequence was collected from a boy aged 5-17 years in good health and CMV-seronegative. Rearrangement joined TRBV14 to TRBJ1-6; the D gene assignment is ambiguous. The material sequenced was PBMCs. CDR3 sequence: CASSQDLNNSPLHF. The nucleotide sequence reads TGTGCCAGCAGCCAAGATCTTAATAATTCACCCCTCCACTTT.